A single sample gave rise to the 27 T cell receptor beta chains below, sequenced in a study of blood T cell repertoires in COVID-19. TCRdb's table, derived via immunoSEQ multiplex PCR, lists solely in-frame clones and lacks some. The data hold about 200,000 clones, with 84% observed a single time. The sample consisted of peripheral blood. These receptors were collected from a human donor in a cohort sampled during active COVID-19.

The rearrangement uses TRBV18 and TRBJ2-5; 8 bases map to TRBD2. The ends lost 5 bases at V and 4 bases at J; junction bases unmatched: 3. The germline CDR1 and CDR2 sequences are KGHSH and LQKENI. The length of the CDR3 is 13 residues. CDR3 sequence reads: CASSNSGAETQYF. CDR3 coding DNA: TGTGCCAGCTCAAATAGCGGGGCAGAGACCCAGTACTTC.

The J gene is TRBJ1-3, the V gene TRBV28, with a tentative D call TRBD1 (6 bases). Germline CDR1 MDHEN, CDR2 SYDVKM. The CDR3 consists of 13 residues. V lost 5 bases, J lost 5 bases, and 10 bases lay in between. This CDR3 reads CASSPQGRNTIYF. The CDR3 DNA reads TGTGCCAGCAGTCCACAGGGAAGAAACACCATATATTTT.

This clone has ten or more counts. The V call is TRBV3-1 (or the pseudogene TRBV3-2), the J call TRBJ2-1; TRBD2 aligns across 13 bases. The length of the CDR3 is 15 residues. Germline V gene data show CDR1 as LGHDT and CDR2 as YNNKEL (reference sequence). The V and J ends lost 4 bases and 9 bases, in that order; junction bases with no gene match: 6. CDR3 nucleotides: TGTGCCAGCAGCCCAGGACTAGCGGGAGTTGGTGAGCAGTTCTTC. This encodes CASSPGLAGVGEQFF.

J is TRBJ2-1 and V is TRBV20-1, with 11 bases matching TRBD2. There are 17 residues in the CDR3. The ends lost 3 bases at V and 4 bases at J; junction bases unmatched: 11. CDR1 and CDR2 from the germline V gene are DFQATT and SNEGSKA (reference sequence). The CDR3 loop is CSASPLAGGQKYNEQFF. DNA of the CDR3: TGCAGTGCTAGTCCGCTAGCGGGAGGCCAGAAGTACAATGAGCAGTTCTTC.

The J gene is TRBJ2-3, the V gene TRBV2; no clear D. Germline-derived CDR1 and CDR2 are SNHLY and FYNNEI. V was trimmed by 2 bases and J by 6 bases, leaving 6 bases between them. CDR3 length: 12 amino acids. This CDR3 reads CASSELEDTQYF. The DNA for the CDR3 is TGTGCCAGCAGTGAACTAGAGGATACGCAGTATTTT. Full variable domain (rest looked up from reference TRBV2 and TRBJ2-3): EPEVTQTPSHQVTQMGQEVILRCVPISNHLYFYWYRQILGQKVEFLVSFYNNEISEKSEIFDDQFSVERPDGSNFTLKIRSTKLEDSAMYFCASSELEDTQYFGPGTRLTVL.

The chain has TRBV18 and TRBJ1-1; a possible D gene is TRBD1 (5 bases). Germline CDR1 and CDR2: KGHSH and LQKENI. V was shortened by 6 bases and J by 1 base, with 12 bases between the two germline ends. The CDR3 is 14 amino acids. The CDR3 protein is CASSLRDRNTEAFF. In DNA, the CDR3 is TGTGCCAGCTCCCTGAGAGACAGGAACACTGAAGCTTTCTTT.

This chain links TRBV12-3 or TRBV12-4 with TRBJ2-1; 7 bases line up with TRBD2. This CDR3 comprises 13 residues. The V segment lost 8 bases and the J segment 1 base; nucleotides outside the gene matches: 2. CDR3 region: CASLRGSYNEQFF. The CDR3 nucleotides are TGTGCCAGCCTGCGGGGGTCCTACAATGAGCAGTTCTTC.

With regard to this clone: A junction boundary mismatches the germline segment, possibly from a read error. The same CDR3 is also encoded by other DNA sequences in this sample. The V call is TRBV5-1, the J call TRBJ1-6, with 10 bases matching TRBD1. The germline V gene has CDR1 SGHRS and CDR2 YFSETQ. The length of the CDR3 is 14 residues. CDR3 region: CASSLGQGNSPLHF. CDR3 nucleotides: TGCGCCAGCAGTTTGGGACAGGGGAATTCACCCCTCCACTTT.

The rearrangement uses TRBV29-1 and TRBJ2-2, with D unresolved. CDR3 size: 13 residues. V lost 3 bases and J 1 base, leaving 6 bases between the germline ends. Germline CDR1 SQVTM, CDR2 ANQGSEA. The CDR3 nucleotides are TGCAGCGTTGACCCCCAGAACACCGGGGAGCTGTTTTTT. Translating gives CSVDPQNTGELFF.

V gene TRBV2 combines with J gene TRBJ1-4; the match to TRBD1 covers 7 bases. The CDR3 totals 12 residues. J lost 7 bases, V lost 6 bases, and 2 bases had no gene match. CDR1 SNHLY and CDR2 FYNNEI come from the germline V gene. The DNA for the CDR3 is TGTGCCAGCAGGGGGGACAGTGAAAAACTGTTTTTT. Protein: CASRGDSEKLFF.

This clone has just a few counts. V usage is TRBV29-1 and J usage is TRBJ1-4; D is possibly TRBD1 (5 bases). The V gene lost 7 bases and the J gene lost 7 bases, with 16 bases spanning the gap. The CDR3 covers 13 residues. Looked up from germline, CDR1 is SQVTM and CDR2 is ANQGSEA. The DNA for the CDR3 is TGCAGCGCTCGAGACAGTCCCAGTGAAAAACTGTTTTTT. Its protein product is CSARDSPSEKLFF. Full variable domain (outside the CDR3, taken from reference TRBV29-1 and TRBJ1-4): SAVISQKPSRDICQRGTSLTIQCQVDSQVTMMFWYRQQPGQSLTLIATANQGSEATYESGFVIDKFPISRPNLTFSTLTVSNMSPEDSSIYLCSARDSPSEKLFFGSGTQLSVL.

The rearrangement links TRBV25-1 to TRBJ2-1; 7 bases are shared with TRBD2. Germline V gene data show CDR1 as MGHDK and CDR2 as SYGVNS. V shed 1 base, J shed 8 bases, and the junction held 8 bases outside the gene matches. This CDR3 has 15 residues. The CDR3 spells CASSEFRGSGDEQFF. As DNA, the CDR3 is TGTGCCAGCAGTGAATTTCGCGGGAGCGGCGATGAGCAGTTCTTC. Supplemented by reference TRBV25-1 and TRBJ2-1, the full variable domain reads EADIYQTPRYLVIGTGKKITLECSQTMGHDKMYWYQQDPGMELHLIHYSYGVNSTEKGDLSSESTVSRIRTEHFPLTLESARPSHTSQYLCASSEFRGSGDEQFFGPGTRLTVL.

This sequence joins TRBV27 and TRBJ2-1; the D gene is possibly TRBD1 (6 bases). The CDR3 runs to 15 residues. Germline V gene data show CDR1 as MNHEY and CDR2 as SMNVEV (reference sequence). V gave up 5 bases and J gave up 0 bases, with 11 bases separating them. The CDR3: CASSPADSSYNEQFF. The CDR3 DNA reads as TGTGCCAGCAGTCCGGCGGACAGCTCCTACAATGAGCAGTTCTTC.

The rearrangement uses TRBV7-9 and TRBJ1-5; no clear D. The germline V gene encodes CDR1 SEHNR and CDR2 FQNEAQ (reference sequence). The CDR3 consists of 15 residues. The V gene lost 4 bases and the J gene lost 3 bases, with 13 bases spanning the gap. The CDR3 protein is CASSSNEVLNQPQHF. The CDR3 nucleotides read TGTGCCAGCAGCTCAAACGAAGTACTCAATCAGCCCCAGCATTTT.

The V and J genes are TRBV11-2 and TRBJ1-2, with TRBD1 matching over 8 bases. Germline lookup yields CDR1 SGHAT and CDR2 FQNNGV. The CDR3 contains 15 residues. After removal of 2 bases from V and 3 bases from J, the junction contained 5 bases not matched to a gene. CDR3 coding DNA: TGTGCCAGCAGCTTACTGTCAGGGGGCGACTATGGCTACACCTTC. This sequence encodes CASSLLSGGDYGYTF.

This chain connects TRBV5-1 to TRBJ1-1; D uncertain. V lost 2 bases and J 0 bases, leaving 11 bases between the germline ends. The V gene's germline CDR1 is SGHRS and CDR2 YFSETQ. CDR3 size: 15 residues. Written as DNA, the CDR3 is TGCGCCAGCAGCTTCTCCTTACGCGTGAACACTGAAGCTTTCTTT. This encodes CASSFSLRVNTEAFF.

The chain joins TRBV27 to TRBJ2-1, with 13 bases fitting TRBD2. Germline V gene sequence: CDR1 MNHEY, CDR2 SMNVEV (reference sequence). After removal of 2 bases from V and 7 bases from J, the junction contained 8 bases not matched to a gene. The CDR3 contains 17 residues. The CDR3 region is CASSLGRTSGSWNEQFF. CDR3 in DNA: TGTGCCAGCAGTTTAGGACGGACTAGCGGGAGCTGGAATGAGCAGTTCTTC.

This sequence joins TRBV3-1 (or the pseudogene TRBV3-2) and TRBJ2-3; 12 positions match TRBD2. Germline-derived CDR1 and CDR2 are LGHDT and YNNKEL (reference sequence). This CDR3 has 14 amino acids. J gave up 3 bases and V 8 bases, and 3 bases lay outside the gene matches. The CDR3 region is CASRTSGKTDTQYF. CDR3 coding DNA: TGTGCCAGCCGGACTAGCGGGAAAACAGATACGCAGTATTTT.

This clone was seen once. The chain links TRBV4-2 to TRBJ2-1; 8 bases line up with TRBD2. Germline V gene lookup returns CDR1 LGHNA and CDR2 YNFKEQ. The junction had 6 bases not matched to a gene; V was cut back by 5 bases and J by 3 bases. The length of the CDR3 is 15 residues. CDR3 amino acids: CASSSGLGFYNEQFF. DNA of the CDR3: TGTGCCAGCAGCTCGGGACTAGGGTTCTACAATGAGCAGTTCTTC.

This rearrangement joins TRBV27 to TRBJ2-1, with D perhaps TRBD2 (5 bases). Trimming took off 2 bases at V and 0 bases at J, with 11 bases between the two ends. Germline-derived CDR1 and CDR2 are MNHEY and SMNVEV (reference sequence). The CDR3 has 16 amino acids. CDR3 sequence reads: CASSLEGLSSYNEQFF. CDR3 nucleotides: TGTGCCAGCAGTTTAGAGGGCCTGAGCTCCTACAATGAGCAGTTCTTC.

CDR3 DNA sequence: TGTGCCAGCAGATTGACAGGGGTACGGTATGGCTACACCTTC. It translates to CASRLTGVRYGYTF. This chain joins TRBV28 and TRBJ1-2, with 8 bases matching TRBD1. The V and J ends lost 6 bases and 5 bases, in that order; junction bases with no gene match: 8. Germline-derived CDR1 and CDR2 are MDHEN and SYDVKM. The CDR3 spans 14 residues.

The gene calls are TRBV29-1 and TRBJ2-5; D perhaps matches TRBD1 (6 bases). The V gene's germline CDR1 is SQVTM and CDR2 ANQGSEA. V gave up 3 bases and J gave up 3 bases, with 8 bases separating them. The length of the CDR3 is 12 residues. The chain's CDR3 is CSVEGAEETQYF. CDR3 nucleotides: TGCAGCGTTGAGGGGGCAGAAGAGACCCAGTACTTC.

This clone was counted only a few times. The CDR3 DNA follows: TGCGCCAGCAGCCTGACAGGTCGAAGCTCCTACGAGCAGTACTTC. The encoded protein is CASSLTGRSSYEQYF. The V gene is TRBV5-1, the J gene TRBJ2-7, with TRBD1 as a possible D gene (6 bases). The CDR3 runs 15 residues. The germline V gene has CDR1 SGHRS and CDR2 YFSETQ. Trimming shortened V by 4 bases and J by 0 bases, and 14 bases separated the two germline ends.

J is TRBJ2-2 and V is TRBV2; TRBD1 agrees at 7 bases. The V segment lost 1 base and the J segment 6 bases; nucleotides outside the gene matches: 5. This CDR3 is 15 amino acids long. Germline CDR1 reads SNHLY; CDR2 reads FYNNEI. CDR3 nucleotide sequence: TGTGCCAGCAGTGAAGTTAGGGGGCTCCCCGGGGAGCTGTTTTTT. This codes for CASSEVRGLPGELFF.

CDR3 protein: CASPRVQSSYNEQFF. The CDR3, as DNA: TGTGCCAGCCCGAGGGTACAGAGCTCCTACAATGAGCAGTTCTTC. The chain joins TRBV19 to TRBJ2-1; perhaps TRBD2 as D (5 bases). The V gene lost 9 bases and the J gene lost 0 bases, with 15 bases spanning the gap. The CDR3 consists of 15 residues. Germline CDR1 is LNHDA and CDR2 is SQIVND (reference sequence). The entire variable domain, with the rest obtained from reference TRBV19 and TRBJ2-1, is as follows: DGGITQSPKYLFRKEGQNVTLSCEQNLNHDAMYWYRQDPGQGLRLIYYSQIVNDFQKGDIAEGYSVSREKKESFPLTVTSAQKNPTAFYLCASPRVQSSYNEQFFGPGTRLTVL.

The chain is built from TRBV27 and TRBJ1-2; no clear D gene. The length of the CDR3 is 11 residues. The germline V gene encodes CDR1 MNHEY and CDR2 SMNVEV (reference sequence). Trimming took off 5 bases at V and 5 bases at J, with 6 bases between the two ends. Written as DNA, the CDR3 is TGTGCCAGCAGTGGGAGGTATGGCTACACCTTC. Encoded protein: CASSGRYGYTF.

The CDR3 DNA reads as TGTGCCAGCAGCCTTTACAGGGTAGGGTCCTACGAGCAGTACGTC. This codes for CASSLYRVGSYEQYV. The rearrangement joins TRBV5-6 to TRBJ2-7; maybe TRBD1 (6 bases). Between the trimmed V and J ends, which lost 4 bases and 1 base, there was a span of 15 bases. The CDR3 extends over 15 amino acids. CDR1 is SGHDT and CDR2 is YYEEEE in the germline V gene.